These 14 T cell receptor beta chains were all obtained from the same sample, sequenced in a study of shared clonotypes between healthy human individuals. Sequencing used immunoSEQ multiplex PCR; TCRdb keeps in-frame clones, though not all of them. The sample lists over 950,000 clones, 77% occurring once. The material sequenced was memory CD4+ T cells from PBMCs. Described subset: CD45RA-negative fraction. The source of these receptors is a man aged 18-30 years in good health. Some clones in this sample may be carry-over from other donors' samples.

The chain uses TRBV7-6 and TRBJ1-5; D is possibly TRBD1 (5 bases). V was clipped by 5 bases and J by 2 bases, with 13 bases between them. There are 15 residues in the CDR3. Per the germline V gene, CDR1 is SGHVS and CDR2 is FNYEAQ. As DNA, the CDR3 is TGTGCCAGCAGCCCGGGACGGGTTGGCAATCAGCCCCAGCATTTT. Translated: CASSPGRVGNQPQHF.

To note about this clone: This could be a read error, since a much larger clone is one nucleotide away. This is likely a read error, given that the CDR3 carries no conserved phenylalanine or tryptophan at its end. The CDR3 coding sequence is TGCGCCAGCAGTGCCGGGGCCTATGGCTACACCCTC. Residues: CASSAGAYGYTL. V and J are TRBV10-2 and TRBJ1-2, with D perhaps TRBD1 (5 bases). V was pared by 4 bases and J by 4 bases, with 7 bases between. Germline loops: CDR1 WSHSY, CDR2 SAAADI. The CDR3 has 12 residues.

This chain links TRBV6-1 with TRBJ1-3, with 9 bases aligning to TRBD1. The CDR3 sequence is 14 residues long. Germline-derived CDR1 and CDR2 are MNHNS and SASEGT. The V segment lost 10 bases and the J segment 4 bases; nucleotides outside the gene matches: 8. The DNA for the CDR3 is TGTGCCATCGGACAGGGGACGATCGGAAACACCATATATTTT. It yields the protein CAIGQGTIGNTIYF.

The chain employs TRBV21-1 and TRBJ2-7. TRBV21-1 is a recognized pseudogene. CDR3 size: 14 residues. CDR3 sequence: CASSKGDGAYEQYF. CDR3 DNA sequence: TGTGCCAGCAGCAAAGGGGACGGGGCCTACGAGCAGTACTTC.

The V gene is TRBV9, the J gene TRBJ2-3; 10 bases align to TRBD1. CDR1 SGDLS and CDR2 YYNGEE come from the germline V gene. The CDR3 spans 16 residues. The ends lost 3 bases at V and 4 bases at J; junction bases unmatched: 8. In DNA, the CDR3 is TGTGCCAGCAGCGCAACCGGGACAGGGGTATCAGATACGCAGTATTTT. This encodes CASSATGTGVSDTQYF.

The table lists this clone with a few counts. The J gene is TRBJ1-1, the V gene TRBV27, with D unresolved. The CDR3 contains 14 residues. V was pared by 3 bases and J by 2 bases, with 10 bases between. CDR1 and CDR2 (germline): MNHEY, SMNVEV (reference sequence). CDR3 sequence reads: CASSFRLENTEAFF. DNA of the CDR3: TGTGCCAGCAGTTTCCGCCTAGAAAACACTGAAGCTTTCTTT.

The rearrangement joins TRBV14 to TRBJ2-3, with TRBD2 matching 10 bases. The junction had 3 bases not matched to a gene; V was cut back by 8 bases and J by 4 bases. The germline CDR1 and CDR2 sequences are SGHDN and FVKESK. This CDR3 contains 13 residues. The CDR3 DNA sequence: TGTGCCAGCCGTCTAGCGGGAGCAGATACGCAGTATTTT. Translating it yields CASRLAGADTQYF. Combining the CDR3 with reference TRBV14 and TRBJ2-3 gives the whole variable domain EAGVTQFPSHSVIEKGQTVTLRCDPISGHDNLYWYRRVMGKEIKFLLHFVKESKQDESGMPNNRFLAERTGGTYSTLKVQPAELEDSGVYFCASRLAGADTQYFGPGTRLTVL.

The rearrangement joins TRBV28 to TRBJ1-3, with D possibly being TRBD1 (6 bases). Germline CDR1 and CDR2: MDHEN and SYDVKM. The ends were cut back, 6 bases at V and 1 base at J, with 13 bases in the middle. The CDR3 has 15 amino acids. The CDR3 spells CASSSMGTSGNTIYF. CDR3 DNA sequence: TGTGCCAGCAGCTCAATGGGGACATCTGGAAACACCATATATTTT.

This rearrangement joins TRBV28 to TRBJ1-2, with 8 bases aligning to TRBD1. In germline, CDR1 is MDHEN, CDR2 SYDVKM. The length of the CDR3 is 15 residues. J gave up 8 bases and V 4 bases, and 12 bases lay outside the gene matches. The CDR3 here is CASSYPDRGILGYTF. In DNA form, the CDR3 reads TGTGCCAGCAGTTACCCAGACAGGGGTATTTTAGGCTACACCTTC.

Turning to this clone: A read error is possible here, since a much larger clone lies one base away. This chain links TRBV11-2 with TRBJ1-2, with D maybe TRBD1 (6 bases). Germline-derived CDR1 and CDR2 are SGHAT and FQNNGV. V gave up 0 bases and J gave up 4 bases, with 6 bases separating them. The CDR3 runs to 13 residues. The CDR3 DNA reads as TGTGCCAGCAGCTTAGACAGGGGCTATGGCTACACCTTC. Residues: CASSLDRGYGYTF.

This clone occurred a few times. V and J are TRBV7-6 and TRBJ1-5, with D unresolved. The CDR3 is 14 amino acids. Germline values: CDR1 SGHVS, CDR2 FNYEAQ. The germline V and J ends were trimmed by 3 bases and 5 bases, with 11 bases remaining between them. The CDR3 nucleotides read TGTGCCAGCAGCTTGGGAAGGGAGGATCAGCCCCAGCATTTT. It is translated as CASSLGREDQPQHF.

The chain combines TRBV5-1 with TRBJ2-5; 12 bases fit TRBD1. This CDR3 spans 13 amino acids. CDR1 and CDR2 (germline): SGHRS, YFSETQ. The trim removed 4 bases at V and 9 bases at J, leaving 4 bases unmatched. DNA of the CDR3: TGCGCCAGCAGCCCGGGGGACAGGGGGCCCCAGTACTTC. Encoded protein: CASSPGDRGPQYF. The full variable domain, its missing parts supplied by reference TRBV5-1 and TRBJ2-5, is KAGVTQTPRYLIKTRGQQVTLSCSPISGHRSVSWYQQTPGQGLQFLFEYFSETQRNKGNFPGRFSGRQFSNSRSEMNVSTLELGDSALYLCASSPGDRGPQYFGPGTRLLVL.

J is TRBJ1-5 and V is TRBV7-2, with 8 positions matching TRBD1. Germline assignment: CDR1 SGHTA and CDR2 FQGNSA. The CDR3 is 16 residues long. The V segment lost 5 bases and the J segment 6 bases; nucleotides outside the gene matches: 12. The DNA of the CDR3 is TGTGCCAGCAGCCTGGACGCAGGACAGGGAGGTCAGCCCCAGCATTTT. This encodes CASSLDAGQGGQPQHF.

The chain joins TRBV5-6 to TRBJ2-5; D could derive from TRBD1 or TRBD2 (5 bases each). The CDR3 has 15 residues. The V end was cut by 6 bases, the J end by 1 base, with 16 bases between. Germline-derived CDR1 and CDR2 are SGHDT and YYEEEE. The CDR3 loop is CASIPQSGGQETQYF. The CDR3 bases are TGTGCCAGCATCCCTCAGTCTGGGGGCCAAGAGACCCAGTACTTC.